The text below deals with one TCR beta chain. Original data processing: Amplifying reference gene primers gave estimates of nucleated cell counts. Sequencing used immunoSEQ multiplex PCR; TCRdb keeps in-frame clones, though not all of them. Clone size and the V and J calls come from that table; the DNA yielded D and trimming. The data hold tens of thousands of clones, with 80% to 90% observed a single time. The sample comes from a study of blood T cell repertoires in COVID-19. Study at large: The United States, Italy and Spain provided the acute and convalescent COVID-19 samples. In each case, the material was cDNA or gDNA derived from T cells, B-cell-depleted T cells, or PBMCs.

Recruited during active infection, patients (from Seattle) were subsequently followed longitudinally. The receptor was derived from an older man with COVID-19, enrolled during active disease. The sequenced sample was peripheral blood.

As DNA, the CDR3 is TGTGCCAGTACTAGCGGGGCGCCATCCTACGAGCAGTACTTC. Its protein product is CASTSGAPSYEQYF. The gene calls are TRBV3-1 (or the pseudogene TRBV3-2) and TRBJ2-7; 10 bases are a match to TRBD2. Trimming cost V 9 bases and J 1 base; bases outside gene matches: 6. CDR3 length: 14 amino acids. Germline CDR1 LGHDT, CDR2 YNNKEL (reference sequence).